This paragraph covers one TCR beta chain sequence. Its antigen is unidentified. Germline trimming cut 4 bases from V and 6 bases from J; bases unmatched to any gene: 5. This CDR3 is built from 13 residues. Germline loops: CDR1 MDHEN, CDR2 SYDVKM. Amplification used 60 Vbeta primers and 13 Jbeta primers. Assay used: immunoSEQ multiplex PCR; TCRdb lists only in-frame clones, some missing. The sample includes over 150,000 clones, more than 70% of them seen just once. This record comes from a study of cytomegalovirus exposure and HLA in healthy donors. Study background: Within the Caucasian-associated ancestry cluster were around 81% of the approximately 370 genotyped donors.

Findings and limits, study-wide: The study reported that TCR beta sequences accurately predicted HLA-A and HLA-B alleles in most subjects. Specificity for CMV antigens was confirmed in vitro for a few of the CMV-associated chains. A later analysis showed that HLA-associated TCR beta chains had undergone more clonal expansion than equally common others.

The sample consisted of PBMCs. This receptor was obtained from a boy between 2 and 10 years old in good health and CMV-seronegative. V usage is TRBV28 and J usage is TRBJ2-7; 8 bases agree with TRBD1. CDR3 in DNA: TGTGCCAGCAGTTGGACAGGGTGGGGCGAGCAGTACTTC. This encodes CASSWTGWGEQYF.